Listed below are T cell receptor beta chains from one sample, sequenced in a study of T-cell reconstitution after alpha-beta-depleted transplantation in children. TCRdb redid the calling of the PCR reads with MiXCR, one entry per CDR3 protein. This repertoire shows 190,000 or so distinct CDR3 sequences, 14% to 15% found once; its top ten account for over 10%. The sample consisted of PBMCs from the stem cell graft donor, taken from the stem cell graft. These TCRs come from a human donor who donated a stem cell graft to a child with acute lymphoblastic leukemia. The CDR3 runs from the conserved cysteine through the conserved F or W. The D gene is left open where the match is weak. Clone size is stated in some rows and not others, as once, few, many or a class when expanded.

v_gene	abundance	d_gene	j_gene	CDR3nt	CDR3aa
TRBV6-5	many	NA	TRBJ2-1	TGTGCCAGCAGTTACTCAAATGAGCAGTTCTTC	CASSYSNEQFF
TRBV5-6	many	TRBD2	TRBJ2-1	TGTGCCAGCACCAAAACTAGCGGGAGCTATGAGCAGTTCTTC	CASTKTSGSYEQFF
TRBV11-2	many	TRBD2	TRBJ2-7	TGTGCCAGCAGTGGACTAGCGGTATCTCCCTCCTACGAGCAGTACTTC	CASSGLAVSPSYEQYF
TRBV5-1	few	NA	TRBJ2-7	TGCGCCAGCAGCGCAGACGGGTACGAGCAGTACTTC	CASSADGYEQYF
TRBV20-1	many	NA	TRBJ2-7	TGCAGTGCTAGAGATCTGCGGGGCGGTGGCTCCTACGAGCAGTACTTC	CSARDLRGGGSYEQYF
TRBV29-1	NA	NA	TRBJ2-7	TGCAGCGTCGCGGGCGCCCCAACGGGGTTTGCCTACGAGCAGTACTTC	CSVAGAPTGFAYEQYF
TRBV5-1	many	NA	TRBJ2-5	TGCGCCAGCGGAGCCCTGGACCAAGAGACCCAGTACTTC	CASGALDQETQYF
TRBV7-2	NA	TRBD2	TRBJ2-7	TGTGCCAGCAGCTTGAGCGGGAGTGTCTACGAGCAGTACTTC	CASSLSGSVYEQYF
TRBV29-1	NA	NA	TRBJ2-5	TGCAGCGTCGTCCGACGGGGGGAGACCCAGTACTTC	CSVVRRGETQYF
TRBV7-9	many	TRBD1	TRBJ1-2	TGTGCCAGCAGCCCACCGGACAGGGCGAACTATGGCTACACCTTC	CASSPPDRANYGYTF
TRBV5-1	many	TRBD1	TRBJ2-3	TGCGCCAGCAGCTCCGAGGGACAGGGGGAAGATACGCAGTATTTT	CASSSEGQGEDTQYF
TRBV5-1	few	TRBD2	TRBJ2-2	TGCGCCAGCAGCCCGGGGGGATTTTTGACCGGGGAGCTGTTTTTT	CASSPGGFLTGELFF
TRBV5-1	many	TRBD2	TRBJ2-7	TGCGCCAGCAGCTTAAGGGGACTAGCGGACCTTAGCCAGCAGTACTTC	CASSLRGLADLSQQYF
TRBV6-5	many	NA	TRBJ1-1	TGTGCCAGCAGTTACTTTCCAGAGAACACTGAAGCTTTCTTT	CASSYFPENTEAFF
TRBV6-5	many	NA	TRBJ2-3	TGTGCCAGCAGTTACTCACAGAGCACAGATACGCAGTATTTT	CASSYSQSTDTQYF
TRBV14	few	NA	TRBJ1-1	TGTGCCAGCAGCCAAGATCGGCTGGGTGAAGCTTTCTTT	CASSQDRLGEAFF
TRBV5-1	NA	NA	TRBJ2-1	TGCGCCAGCAGCGACGGAAGGGGGTACAATGAGCAGTTCTTC	CASSDGRGYNEQFF
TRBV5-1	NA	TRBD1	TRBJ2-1	TGCGCCAGCAGCTTTGGGACAGATTACAATGAGCAGTTCTTC	CASSFGTDYNEQFF
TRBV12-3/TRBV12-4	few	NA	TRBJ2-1	TGTGCCAGCAGTCATCTAGCGCTAAACTACAATGAGCAGTTCTTC	CASSHLALNYNEQFF
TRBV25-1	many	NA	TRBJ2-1	TGTGCCAGCAGTGTGACGGGACGGGGCAATGAGCAGTTCTTC	CASSVTGRGNEQFF
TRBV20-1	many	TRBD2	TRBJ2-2	TGCAGTGCTAGCGGCATCGGGAGAGCCGGGACTAGCGAGCTGTTTTTT	CSASGIGRAGTSELFF
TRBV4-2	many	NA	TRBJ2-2	TGTGCCAGCAGCCAAGCGAGGGGGGGGGGCACCGGGGAGCTGTTTTTT	CASSQARGGGTGELFF
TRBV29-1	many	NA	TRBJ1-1	TGCAGCGTTTCTTGGGGCCTTTTTGAAGCTTTCTTT	CSVSWGLFEAFF
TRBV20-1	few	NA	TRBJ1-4	TGCAGTGCCCCCCCCACAGGGCCTAATGAAAAACTGTTTTTT	CSAPPTGPNEKLFF
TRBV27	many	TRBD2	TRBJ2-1	TGTGCCAGCAGTTTATATGGGCTAGCGGGGGGAAATGAGCAGTTCTTC	CASSLYGLAGGNEQFF
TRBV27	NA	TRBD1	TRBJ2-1	TGTGCCAGCAGTCCCAGGGGGCTCTCCTACAATGAGCAGTTCTTC	CASSPRGLSYNEQFF
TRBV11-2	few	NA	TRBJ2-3	TGTGCCAGCAGCTTAGTTGGAACAGATACTAGCACAGATACGCAGTATTTT	CASSLVGTDTSTDTQYF
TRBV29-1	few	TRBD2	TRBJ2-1	TGCAGCGCCGGTAGACTAGCGGACAATGAGCAGTTCTTC	CSAGRLADNEQFF
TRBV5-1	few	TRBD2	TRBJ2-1	TGCGCCAGCAGCTTAACTAGCGGGAGGTCAGGCGAGCAGTTCTTC	CASSLTSGRSGEQFF
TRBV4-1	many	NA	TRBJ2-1	TGCGCCAGCAGCCAGGGCCCGGTAATGGTAAATGGTGAGCAGTTCTTC	CASSQGPVMVNGEQFF
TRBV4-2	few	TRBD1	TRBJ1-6	TGTGCCAGCAGCCAAGCTGGGACAGGGGGCGGTAGCTCACCCCTCCACTTT	CASSQAGTGGGSSPLHF
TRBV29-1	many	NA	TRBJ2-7	TGCAGCGTTGAGGCAGCTTTAACCTACGAGCAGTACTTC	CSVEAALTYEQYF
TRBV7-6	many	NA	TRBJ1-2	TGTGCCAGCAGCCTAACGGCCCGACTAGGAGGCCTATCGACTGGCTACACCTTC	CASSLTARLGGLSTGYTF
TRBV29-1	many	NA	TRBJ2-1	TGCAGCGTTTGTGAGAGTTGGGATTCGTCCTACAATGAGCAGTTCTTC	CSVCESWDSSYNEQFF
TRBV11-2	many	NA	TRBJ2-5	TGTGCCAGCAGCTCTATCGGTGAGACCCAGTACTTC	CASSSIGETQYF
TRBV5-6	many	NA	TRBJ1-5	TGTGCCAGCAGCTTGTGGGGCCTTAATCAGCCCCAGCATTTT	CASSLWGLNQPQHF
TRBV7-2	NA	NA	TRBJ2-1	TGTGCCAGCAGCTTAGCGTGGGGTATTAGCGGCTACAATGAGCAGTTCTTC	CASSLAWGISGYNEQFF
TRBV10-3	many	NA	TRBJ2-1	TGTGCCATCAGCGAACTACACAATGAGCAGTTCTTC	CAISELHNEQFF
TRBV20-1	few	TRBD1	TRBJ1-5	TGCAGTGCTAGAGACCGGGACAGGGGCCAATACCCGCCCCAGCATTTT	CSARDRDRGQYPPQHF
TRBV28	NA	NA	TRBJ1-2	TGTGCCGCACTAGGGGGGGCTAACTATGGCTACACCTTC	CAALGGANYGYTF